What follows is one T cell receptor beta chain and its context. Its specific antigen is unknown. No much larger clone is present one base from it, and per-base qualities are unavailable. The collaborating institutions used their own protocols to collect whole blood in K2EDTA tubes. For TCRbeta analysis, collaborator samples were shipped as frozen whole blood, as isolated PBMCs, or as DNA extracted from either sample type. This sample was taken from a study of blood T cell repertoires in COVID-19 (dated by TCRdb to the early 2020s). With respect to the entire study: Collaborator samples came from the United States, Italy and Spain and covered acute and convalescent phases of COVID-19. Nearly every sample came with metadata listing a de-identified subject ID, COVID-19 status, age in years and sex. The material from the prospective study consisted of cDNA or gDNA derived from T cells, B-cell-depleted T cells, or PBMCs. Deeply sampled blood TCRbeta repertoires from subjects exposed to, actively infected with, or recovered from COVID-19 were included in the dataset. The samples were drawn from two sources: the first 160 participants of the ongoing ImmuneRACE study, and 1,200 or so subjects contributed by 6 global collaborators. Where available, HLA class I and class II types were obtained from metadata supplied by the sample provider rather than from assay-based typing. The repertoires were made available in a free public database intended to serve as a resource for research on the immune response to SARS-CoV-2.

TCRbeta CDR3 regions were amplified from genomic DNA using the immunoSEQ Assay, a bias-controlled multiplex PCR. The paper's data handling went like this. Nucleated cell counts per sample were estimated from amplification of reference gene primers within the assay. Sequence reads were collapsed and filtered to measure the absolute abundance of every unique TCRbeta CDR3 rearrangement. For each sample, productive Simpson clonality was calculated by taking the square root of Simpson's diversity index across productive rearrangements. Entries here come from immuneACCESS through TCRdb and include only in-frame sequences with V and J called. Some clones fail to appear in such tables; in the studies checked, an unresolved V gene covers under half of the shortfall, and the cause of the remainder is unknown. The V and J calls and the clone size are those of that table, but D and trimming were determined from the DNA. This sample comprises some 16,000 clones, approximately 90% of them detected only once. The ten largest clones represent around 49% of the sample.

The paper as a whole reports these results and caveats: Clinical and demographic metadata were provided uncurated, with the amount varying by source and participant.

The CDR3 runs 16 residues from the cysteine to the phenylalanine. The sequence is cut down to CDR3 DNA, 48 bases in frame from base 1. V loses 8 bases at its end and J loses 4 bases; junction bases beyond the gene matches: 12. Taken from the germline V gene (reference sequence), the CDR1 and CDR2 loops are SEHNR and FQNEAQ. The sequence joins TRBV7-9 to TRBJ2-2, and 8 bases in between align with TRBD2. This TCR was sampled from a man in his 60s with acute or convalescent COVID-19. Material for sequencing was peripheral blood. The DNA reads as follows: TGTGCCAGCGGCGAATTCCGGGGGGGCGGCACCGGGGAGCTGTTTTTT. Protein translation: CASGEFRGGGTGELFF.